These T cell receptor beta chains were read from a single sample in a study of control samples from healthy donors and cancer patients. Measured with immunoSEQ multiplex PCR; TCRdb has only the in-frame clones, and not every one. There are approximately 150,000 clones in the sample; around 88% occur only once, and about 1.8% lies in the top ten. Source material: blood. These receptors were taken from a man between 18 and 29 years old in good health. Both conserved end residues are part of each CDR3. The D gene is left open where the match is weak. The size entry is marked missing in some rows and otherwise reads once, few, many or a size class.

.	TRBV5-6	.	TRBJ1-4	CASSARGRREKLFF	TGTGCCAGCAGCGCGCGCGGCCGTAGGGAAAAACTGTTTTTT
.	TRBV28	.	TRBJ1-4	CASNEGHVGKLFF	TGTGCCAGCAACGAGGGACACGTAGGGAAACTGTTTTTT
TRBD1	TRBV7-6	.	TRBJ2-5	CASRKSGTGVWETQYF	TGTGCCAGCAGAAAATCCGGGACAGGGGTTTGGGAGACCCAGTACTTC
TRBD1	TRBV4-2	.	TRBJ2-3	CASSQGDSRTDTQYF	TGTGCCAGCAGCCAAGGGGACAGTAGGACAGATACGCAGTATTTT
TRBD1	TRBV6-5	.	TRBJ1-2	CASSYETGGYGGYTF	TGTGCCAGCAGTTACGAAACAGGGGGATACGGTGGCTACACCTTC
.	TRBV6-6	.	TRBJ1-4	CASSYRLNEKLFF	TGTGCCAGCAGTTACAGACTTAATGAAAAACTGTTTTTT
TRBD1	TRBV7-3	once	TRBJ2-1	CASSLDRAREQFF	TGTGCCAGCAGCTTAGACAGGGCCAGGGAGCAGTTCTTC
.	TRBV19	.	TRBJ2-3	CASSLAGTDTQYF	TGTGCCAGTAGTCTGGCTGGCACAGATACGCAGTATTTT
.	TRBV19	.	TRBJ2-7	CASSARAGTFYEQYF	TGTGCCAGTAGTGCCAGGGCGGGTACCTTTTACGAGCAGTACTTC
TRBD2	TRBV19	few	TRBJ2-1	CASSRTSGGFFSTYNEQFF	TGTGCCAGTAGCCGGACTAGCGGGGGGTTCTTTTCGACCTACAATGAGCAGTTCTTC
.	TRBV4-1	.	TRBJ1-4	CASSQGSGDNEKLFF	TGCGCCAGCAGCCAAGGTTCGGGGGATAATGAAAAACTGTTTTTT
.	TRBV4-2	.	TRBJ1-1	CASRHSVNANTEAFF	TGTGCCAGCAGACATTCAGTGAACGCCAACACTGAAGCTTTCTTT
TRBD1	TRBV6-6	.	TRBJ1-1	CASSNPDRGRTEAFF	TGTGCCAGCAGTAACCCGGACAGGGGGAGGACTGAAGCTTTCTTT
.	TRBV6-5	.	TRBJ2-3	CASGGADTQYF	TGTGCCAGCGGGGGCGCAGATACGCAGTATTTT
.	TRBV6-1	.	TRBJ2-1	CASSEWSNEQFF	TGTGCCAGCAGTGAATGGTCCAATGAGCAGTTCTTC
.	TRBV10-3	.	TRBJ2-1	CAIRTQGDEQFF	TGTGCCATCAGAACACAGGGAGATGAGCAGTTCTTC
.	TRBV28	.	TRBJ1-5	CASSTKPFNQPQHF	TGTGCCAGCTCGACCAAACCTTTCAATCAGCCCCAGCATTTT
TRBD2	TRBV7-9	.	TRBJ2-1	CASSGMRGRVSNEQFF	TGTGCCAGCAGCGGAATGCGGGGGAGGGTGAGCAATGAGCAGTTCTTC
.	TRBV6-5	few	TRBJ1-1	CASTDGNTEAFF	TGTGCCAGCACGGATGGTAACACTGAAGCTTTCTTT
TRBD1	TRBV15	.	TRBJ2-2	CATSRETGENTGELFF	TGTGCCACCAGCAGAGAAACAGGGGAGAACACCGGGGAGCTGTTTTTT
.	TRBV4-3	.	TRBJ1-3	CASSQGSPPGGPGNTIYF	TGCGCCAGCAGCCAAGGCTCGCCGCCGGGGGGCCCTGGAAACACCATATATTTT
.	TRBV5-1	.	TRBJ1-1	CASSQDGGTEAFF	TGCGCCAGCAGCCAGGATGGGGGCACTGAAGCTTTCTTT
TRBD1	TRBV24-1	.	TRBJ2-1	CATSDKRTGSYNEQFF	TGTGCCACCAGTGATAAACGGACAGGATCCTACAATGAGCAGTTCTTC
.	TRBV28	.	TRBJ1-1	CASSFRLSGGFTEAFF	TGTGCCAGCAGTTTTAGGCTTTCGGGGGGTTTTACTGAAGCTTTCTTT
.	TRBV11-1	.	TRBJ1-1	CASSLAGRVNTEAFF	TGTGCCAGCAGCTTAGCGGGTCGGGTGAACACTGAAGCTTTCTTT
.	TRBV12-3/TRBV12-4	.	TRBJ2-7	CASTSGKTYEQYF	TGTGCCAGCACCTCTGGGAAAACCTACGAGCAGTACTTC
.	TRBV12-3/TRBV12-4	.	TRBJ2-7	CASKRGLAHEQYF	TGTGCCAGCAAACGGGGCCTCGCCCACGAGCAGTACTTC
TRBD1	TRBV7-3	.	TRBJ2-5	CASSSTGGRETQYF	TGTGCCAGCAGCTCAACAGGGGGCAGAGAGACCCAGTACTTC
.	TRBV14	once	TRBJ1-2	CASSQGTFYGYTF	TGTGCCAGCAGCCAAGGGACATTCTATGGCTACACCTTC
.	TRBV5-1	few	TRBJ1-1	CASSLGGQNTEAFF	TGCGCCAGCAGCTTGGGGGGACAGAACACTGAAGCTTTCTTT
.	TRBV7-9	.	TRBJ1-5	CASSLNLRDPQHF	TGTGCCAGCAGCTTAAACTTACGGGACCCCCAGCATTTT
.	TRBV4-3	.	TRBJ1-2	CASSQNTGDYGYTF	TGCGCCAGCAGCCAAAATACAGGTGACTATGGCTACACCTTC
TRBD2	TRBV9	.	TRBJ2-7	CASSPGLAGGRNEQYF	TGTGCCAGCAGCCCGGGACTAGCGGGGGGGCGGAACGAGCAGTACTTC
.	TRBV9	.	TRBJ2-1	CASSVRPLGRNNEQFF	TGTGCCAGCAGCGTACGCCCTTTGGGGAGGAACAATGAGCAGTTCTTC
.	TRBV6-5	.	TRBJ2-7	CASSYSTARSSYEQYF	TGTGCCAGCAGTTACTCGACTGCGAGGAGCTCCTACGAGCAGTACTTC